Listed below are T cell receptor beta chains from one sample, sequenced in a study of T cells in tumors after PD-1 blockade. This table comes from immunoSEQ multiplex PCR, and its TCRdb copy is limited to in-frame clones, with some not included. The sample has approximately 47,000 clones; approximately 79% are singletons. Source: PBMCs, taken before anti-PD-1 therapy. The receptors stem from a human donor with advanced basal cell or squamous cell carcinoma (not recorded which). Each CDR3 is given with its conserved first and last residue. The order of the fields is CDR3 protein, CDR3 DNA, D gene, clone size, CDR3 length, J gene, V gene. A D gene is named only where the DNA matches it firmly. A row's size may be missing; if present it is once, few, many or a size class.

cdr3_aa: CASSEGGGANVLTF; cdr3_nt: TGTGCCAGCAGTGAAGGAGGTGGGGCCAACGTCCTGACTTTC; d_call: NA; clone_size: NA; cdr3_length: 14; j_call: TRBJ2-6; v_call: TRBV6-1
cdr3_aa: CSVPGLAESRQFF; cdr3_nt: TGCAGCGTTCCGGGACTAGCGGAATCTCGGCAGTTCTTC; d_call: TRBD2; clone_size: NA; cdr3_length: 13; j_call: TRBJ2-1; v_call: TRBV29-1
cdr3_aa: CASSPVGGIVNYGYTF; cdr3_nt: TGTGCCAGCTCACCAGTCGGGGGGATAGTTAACTATGGCTACACCTTC; d_call: NA; clone_size: NA; cdr3_length: 16; j_call: TRBJ1-2; v_call: TRBV18
cdr3_aa: CASSRFESPLHF; cdr3_nt: TGTGCCAGCAGTCGATTCGAGTCACCCCTCCACTTT; d_call: NA; clone_size: NA; cdr3_length: 12; j_call: TRBJ1-6; v_call: TRBV28
cdr3_aa: CASIPIYGQYF; cdr3_nt: TGTGCCAGCATCCCCATCTACGGGCAGTACTTC; d_call: NA; clone_size: once; cdr3_length: 11; j_call: TRBJ2-7; v_call: TRBV9
cdr3_aa: CASSLGSVGGTDTQYF; cdr3_nt: TGTGCCAGCAGCTTAGGGTCGGTCGGAGGCACAGATACGCAGTATTTT; d_call: NA; clone_size: NA; cdr3_length: 16; j_call: TRBJ2-3; v_call: TRBV7-8
cdr3_aa: CASSQERIRKSEAFF; cdr3_nt: TGTGCCAGCAGCCAAGAACGGATTAGGAAATCTGAAGCTTTCTTT; d_call: NA; clone_size: NA; cdr3_length: 15; j_call: TRBJ1-1; v_call: TRBV3-1/TRBV3-2
cdr3_aa: CASSLVTLSAEAFF; cdr3_nt: TGCGCCAGCAGCTTGGTTACTTTGAGCGCTGAAGCTTTCTTT; d_call: NA; clone_size: NA; cdr3_length: 14; j_call: TRBJ1-1; v_call: TRBV5-1
cdr3_aa: CASSYLDRGPNEQYF; cdr3_nt: TGTGCCAGCAGTTACCTGGACAGGGGGCCCAACGAGCAGTACTTC; d_call: TRBD1; clone_size: once; cdr3_length: 15; j_call: TRBJ2-7; v_call: TRBV6-5
cdr3_aa: CASSLGAFDEQFF; cdr3_nt: TGTGCCAGCAGCTTGGGGGCCTTTGATGAGCAGTTCTTC; d_call: NA; clone_size: NA; cdr3_length: 13; j_call: TRBJ2-1; v_call: TRBV7-9
cdr3_aa: CASSTTSRGPSGELFF; cdr3_nt: TGTGCCAGCAGTACCACCTCTAGAGGCCCGAGCGGGGAGCTGTTTTTT; d_call: NA; clone_size: NA; cdr3_length: 16; j_call: TRBJ2-2; v_call: TRBV28
cdr3_aa: CASSLDDRGELFF; cdr3_nt: TGTGCCAGCAGCTTAGATGACAGGGGGGAGCTGTTTTTT; d_call: NA; clone_size: NA; cdr3_length: 13; j_call: TRBJ2-2; v_call: TRBV7-9
cdr3_aa: CASSQDRGRQETQYF; cdr3_nt: TGCGCCAGCAGCCAAGATCGTGGCCGCCAAGAGACCCAGTACTTC; d_call: NA; clone_size: NA; cdr3_length: 15; j_call: TRBJ2-5; v_call: TRBV4-1
cdr3_aa: CASSPETGVYEQYF; cdr3_nt: TGTGCCAGCTCACCGGAGACAGGAGTCTACGAGCAGTACTTC; d_call: NA; clone_size: NA; cdr3_length: 14; j_call: TRBJ2-7; v_call: TRBV18
cdr3_aa: CASSVVPGYEQYF; cdr3_nt: TGTGCCAGCAGCGTAGTTCCGGGCTACGAGCAGTACTTC; d_call: NA; clone_size: few; cdr3_length: 13; j_call: TRBJ2-7; v_call: TRBV9
cdr3_aa: CASSPLRLAGGLDTQYF; cdr3_nt: TGTGCCAGCAGCCCCCTGAGACTAGCGGGGGGCCTAGATACGCAGTATTTT; d_call: TRBD2; clone_size: few; cdr3_length: 17; j_call: TRBJ2-3; v_call: TRBV7-9
cdr3_aa: CASQRQGNAHQPQHF; cdr3_nt: TGTGCCAGCCAAAGACAGGGAAATGCGCATCAGCCCCAGCATTTT; d_call: TRBD1; clone_size: few; cdr3_length: 15; j_call: TRBJ1-5; v_call: TRBV19
cdr3_aa: CASSLARTGPEQYF; cdr3_nt: TGTGCCAGCAGCTTAGCCCGGACAGGGCCCGAGCAGTACTTC; d_call: TRBD1; clone_size: NA; cdr3_length: 14; j_call: TRBJ2-7; v_call: TRBV7-9
cdr3_aa: CASSLGDGLAGAPGEQYF; cdr3_nt: TGCGCCAGCAGCTTGGGAGACGGCCTAGCGGGCGCACCCGGCGAGCAGTACTTC; d_call: TRBD2; clone_size: once; cdr3_length: 18; j_call: TRBJ2-7; v_call: TRBV5-1
cdr3_aa: CASSEGLGYTGELFF; cdr3_nt: TGCGCCAGCAGTGAAGGACTGGGATACACCGGGGAGCTGTTTTTT; d_call: NA; clone_size: NA; cdr3_length: 15; j_call: TRBJ2-2; v_call: TRBV10-2
cdr3_aa: CATQRTPAEEKLFF; cdr3_nt: TGTGCCACCCAACGGACTCCCGCAGAGGAAAAACTGTTTTTT; d_call: NA; clone_size: NA; cdr3_length: 14; j_call: TRBJ1-4; v_call: TRBV7-9
cdr3_aa: CASNKLRDRGFGNTEAFF; cdr3_nt: TGTGCCAGCAATAAGCTCCGGGACAGGGGGTTCGGGAACACTGAAGCTTTCTTT; d_call: TRBD1; clone_size: NA; cdr3_length: 18; j_call: TRBJ1-1; v_call: TRBV7-8
cdr3_aa: CASRKDTGELFF; cdr3_nt: TGTGCCAGCAGGAAAGACACCGGGGAGCTGTTTTTT; d_call: NA; clone_size: few; cdr3_length: 12; j_call: TRBJ2-2; v_call: TRBV28
cdr3_aa: CASKMINSNQPQHF; cdr3_nt: TGTGCCAGCAAAATGATCAATAGCAATCAGCCCCAGCATTTT; d_call: NA; clone_size: few; cdr3_length: 14; j_call: TRBJ1-5; v_call: TRBV27
cdr3_aa: CASYRGGNQPQHF; cdr3_nt: TGTGCCAGTTACAGGGGTGGCAATCAGCCCCAGCATTTT; d_call: TRBD1; clone_size: NA; cdr3_length: 13; j_call: TRBJ1-5; v_call: TRBV28
cdr3_aa: CASSVEFSGNTIYF; cdr3_nt: TGTGCCAGCAGCGTAGAGTTCTCTGGAAACACCATATATTTT; d_call: NA; clone_size: NA; cdr3_length: 14; j_call: TRBJ1-3; v_call: TRBV9
cdr3_aa: CASSSVGLAGASDEQYF; cdr3_nt: TGCGCCAGCAGCTCCGTGGGACTAGCCGGCGCCTCCGACGAGCAGTACTTC; d_call: TRBD2; clone_size: NA; cdr3_length: 17; j_call: TRBJ2-7; v_call: TRBV5-1
cdr3_aa: CASRTKQGIQPQHF; cdr3_nt: TGTGCCAGCAGGACTAAACAGGGAATTCAGCCCCAGCATTTT; d_call: NA; clone_size: NA; cdr3_length: 14; j_call: TRBJ1-5; v_call: TRBV2
cdr3_aa: CASSIGAGATSPLHF; cdr3_nt: TGTGCCAGTAGTATAGGTGCAGGGGCCACTTCACCCCTCCACTTT; d_call: NA; clone_size: NA; cdr3_length: 15; j_call: TRBJ1-6; v_call: TRBV19
cdr3_aa: CASSNRPGQGTNYGYTF; cdr3_nt: TGTGCCAGTAGTAACCGGCCGGGACAGGGCACTAACTATGGCTACACCTTC; d_call: TRBD1; clone_size: NA; cdr3_length: 17; j_call: TRBJ1-2; v_call: TRBV19
cdr3_aa: CASSPGQGSSGELFF; cdr3_nt: TGCGCCAGCAGCCCGGGACAGGGCTCGTCCGGGGAGCTGTTTTTT; d_call: TRBD1; clone_size: NA; cdr3_length: 15; j_call: TRBJ2-2; v_call: TRBV5-1
cdr3_aa: CASSLERTLVTEAFF; cdr3_nt: TGTGCCAGCTCACTAGAAAGAACTCTCGTCACTGAAGCTTTCTTT; d_call: NA; clone_size: NA; cdr3_length: 15; j_call: TRBJ1-1; v_call: TRBV18
cdr3_aa: CASSLEGLGQETQYF; cdr3_nt: TGCGCCAGCAGCTTGGAGGGACTGGGTCAAGAGACCCAGTACTTC; d_call: NA; clone_size: NA; cdr3_length: 15; j_call: TRBJ2-5; v_call: TRBV5-1
cdr3_aa: CASSLAGAGPNTGELFF; cdr3_nt: TGCGCCAGCAGCTTGGCGGGAGCGGGACCAAACACCGGGGAGCTGTTTTTT; d_call: TRBD2; clone_size: NA; cdr3_length: 17; j_call: TRBJ2-2; v_call: TRBV5-1
cdr3_aa: CASSLDAPDTQYF; cdr3_nt: TGTGCCAGCAGCTTGGACGCCCCAGATACGCAGTATTTT; d_call: NA; clone_size: NA; cdr3_length: 13; j_call: TRBJ2-3; v_call: TRBV5-4
cdr3_aa: CASSYGQGSDTDTQYF; cdr3_nt: TGTGCCAGCAGTTATGGTCAGGGTAGCGATACAGATACGCAGTATTTT; d_call: NA; clone_size: NA; cdr3_length: 16; j_call: TRBJ2-3; v_call: TRBV6-5
cdr3_aa: CASSLGTGVMNTEAFF; cdr3_nt: TGTGCCAGCAGTTTAGGGACAGGGGTCATGAACACTGAAGCTTTCTTT; d_call: TRBD1; clone_size: NA; cdr3_length: 16; j_call: TRBJ1-1; v_call: TRBV28
cdr3_aa: CASSLGPVTSRPGELFF; cdr3_nt: TGTGCCAGCAGCTTAGGCCCTGTGACTAGTAGGCCCGGGGAGCTGTTTTTT; d_call: NA; clone_size: NA; cdr3_length: 17; j_call: TRBJ2-2; v_call: TRBV13
cdr3_aa: CASSPIQGRSEAFF; cdr3_nt: TGTGCCAGTAGTCCGATACAGGGGAGGTCTGAAGCTTTCTTT; d_call: TRBD1; clone_size: once; cdr3_length: 14; j_call: TRBJ1-1; v_call: TRBV19
cdr3_aa: CASSQEGGKGYEQYF; cdr3_nt: TGTGCCAGCAGCCAAGAAGGGGGGAAGGGATACGAGCAGTACTTC; d_call: NA; clone_size: NA; cdr3_length: 15; j_call: TRBJ2-7; v_call: TRBV3-1/TRBV3-2
cdr3_aa: CASSPGQAPSTDTQYF; cdr3_nt: TGCGCCAGCAGCCCAGGACAGGCCCCGTCCACAGATACGCAGTATTTT; d_call: TRBD1; clone_size: NA; cdr3_length: 16; j_call: TRBJ2-3; v_call: TRBV5-1
cdr3_aa: CSVDTMAEAFF; cdr3_nt: TGCAGCGTCGATACGATGGCTGAAGCTTTCTTT; d_call: NA; clone_size: few; cdr3_length: 11; j_call: TRBJ1-1; v_call: TRBV29-1
cdr3_aa: CASSPGSSTYNEQFF; cdr3_nt: TGCGCCAGCAGCCCAGGGAGTTCGACCTACAATGAGCAGTTCTTC; d_call: NA; clone_size: NA; cdr3_length: 15; j_call: TRBJ2-1; v_call: TRBV5-1
cdr3_aa: CASNQPGLAGVAKNIQYF; cdr3_nt: TGTGCCAGCAATCAACCGGGACTAGCGGGGGTAGCCAAAAACATTCAGTACTTC; d_call: TRBD2; clone_size: NA; cdr3_length: 18; j_call: TRBJ2-4; v_call: TRBV2
cdr3_aa: CASSITAGRYNEQFF; cdr3_nt: TGTGCCAGTAGTATTACTGCGGGAAGGTACAATGAGCAGTTCTTC; d_call: NA; clone_size: NA; cdr3_length: 15; j_call: TRBJ2-1; v_call: TRBV19
cdr3_aa: CASSLGPGRGGYTF; cdr3_nt: TGTGCCAGCAGCTTGGGACCAGGGAGGGGCGGCTACACCTTC; d_call: NA; clone_size: NA; cdr3_length: 14; j_call: TRBJ1-2; v_call: TRBV7-9
cdr3_aa: CASSYSAGADYGYTF; cdr3_nt: TGTGCCAGCAGTTACTCGGCGGGGGCGGACTATGGCTACACCTTC; d_call: NA; clone_size: NA; cdr3_length: 15; j_call: TRBJ1-2; v_call: TRBV6-5
cdr3_aa: CASSFSGQNYEQYF; cdr3_nt: TGCGCCAGCAGCTTCTCGGGACAGAACTACGAGCAGTACTTC; d_call: TRBD1; clone_size: NA; cdr3_length: 14; j_call: TRBJ2-7; v_call: TRBV5-1
cdr3_aa: CASSEASGRIDTQYF; cdr3_nt: TGTGCCAGCAGTGAGGCTAGCGGGAGAATAGATACGCAGTATTTT; d_call: TRBD2; clone_size: NA; cdr3_length: 15; j_call: TRBJ2-3; v_call: TRBV2
cdr3_aa: CASSQDPGTGKFF; cdr3_nt: TGTGCCAGCAGCCAAGATCCTGGGACCGGCAAGTTCTTC; d_call: NA; clone_size: NA; cdr3_length: 13; j_call: TRBJ2-1; v_call: TRBV3-1/TRBV3-2
cdr3_aa: CATSDVSGRALETQYF; cdr3_nt: TGTGCCACCAGTGATGTTAGCGGGAGGGCCCTGGAGACCCAGTACTTC; d_call: TRBD2; clone_size: NA; cdr3_length: 16; j_call: TRBJ2-5; v_call: TRBV24-1
cdr3_aa: CASSLIGLSSYEQYF; cdr3_nt: TGTGCCAGCAGTTTAATCGGGCTCAGCTCCTACGAGCAGTACTTC; d_call: NA; clone_size: few; cdr3_length: 15; j_call: TRBJ2-7; v_call: TRBV27
cdr3_aa: CASTEADGPLIFSYNSPLHF; cdr3_nt: TGTGCCAGCACCGAAGCGGACGGCCCCCTGATATTCTCCTATAATTCACCCCTCCACTTT; d_call: NA; clone_size: NA; cdr3_length: 20; j_call: TRBJ1-6; v_call: TRBV6-1
cdr3_aa: CASSFYGEQYF; cdr3_nt: TGTGCCAGCAGCTTCTACGGCGAGCAGTACTTC; d_call: NA; clone_size: NA; cdr3_length: 11; j_call: TRBJ2-7; v_call: TRBV5-8
cdr3_aa: CASNTPGAGVETQYF; cdr3_nt: TGTGCCAGCAATACACCCGGGGCGGGGGTCGAGACCCAGTACTTC; d_call: TRBD2; clone_size: NA; cdr3_length: 15; j_call: TRBJ2-5; v_call: TRBV3-1/TRBV3-2
cdr3_aa: CASGSQGRGNEKLFF; cdr3_nt: TGTGCCAGCGGTTCGCAGGGGCGTGGGAATGAAAAACTGTTTTTT; d_call: NA; clone_size: once; cdr3_length: 15; j_call: TRBJ1-4; v_call: TRBV6-5
cdr3_aa: CASSQSGLAAETQYF; cdr3_nt: TGTGCCAGCAGCCAAAGTGGGCTAGCCGCAGAGACCCAGTACTTC; d_call: NA; clone_size: NA; cdr3_length: 15; j_call: TRBJ2-5; v_call: TRBV3-1/TRBV3-2
cdr3_aa: CASSEGIGYNEQFF; cdr3_nt: TGTGCCAGTAGTGAGGGTATCGGTTACAATGAGCAGTTCTTC; d_call: NA; clone_size: once; cdr3_length: 14; j_call: TRBJ2-1; v_call: TRBV19
cdr3_aa: CASTPQGSYNEQFF; cdr3_nt: TGTGCCAGCACCCCACAGGGCTCCTACAATGAGCAGTTCTTC; d_call: NA; clone_size: once; cdr3_length: 14; j_call: TRBJ2-1; v_call: TRBV5-6